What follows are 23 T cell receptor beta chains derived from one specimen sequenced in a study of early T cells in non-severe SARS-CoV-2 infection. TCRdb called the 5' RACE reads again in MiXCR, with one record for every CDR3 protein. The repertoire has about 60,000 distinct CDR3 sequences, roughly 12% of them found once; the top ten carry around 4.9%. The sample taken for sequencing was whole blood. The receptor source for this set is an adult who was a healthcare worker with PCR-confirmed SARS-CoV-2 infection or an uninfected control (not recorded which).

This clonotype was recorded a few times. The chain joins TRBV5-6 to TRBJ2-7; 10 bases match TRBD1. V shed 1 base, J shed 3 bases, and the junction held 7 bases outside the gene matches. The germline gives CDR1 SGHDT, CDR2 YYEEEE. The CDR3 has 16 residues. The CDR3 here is CASSLNRDRGFYEQYF. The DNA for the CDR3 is TGTGCCAGCAGCTTGAACCGGGACAGGGGTTTCTACGAGCAGTACTTC.

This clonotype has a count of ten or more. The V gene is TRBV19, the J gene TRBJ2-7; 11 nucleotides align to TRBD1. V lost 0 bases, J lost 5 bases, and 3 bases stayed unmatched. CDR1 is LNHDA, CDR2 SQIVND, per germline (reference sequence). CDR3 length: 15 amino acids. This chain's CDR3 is CASSIDGQGANEQYF. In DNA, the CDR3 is TGTGCCAGTAGTATAGATGGACAGGGGGCAAACGAGCAGTACTTC.

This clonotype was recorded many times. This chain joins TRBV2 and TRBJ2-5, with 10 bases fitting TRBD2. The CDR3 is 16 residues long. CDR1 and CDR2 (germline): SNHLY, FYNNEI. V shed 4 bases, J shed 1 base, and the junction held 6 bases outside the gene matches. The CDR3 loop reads CASSAGLAGAQETQYF. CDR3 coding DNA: TGTGCCAGCAGTGCTGGGCTAGCGGGGGCCCAAGAGACCCAGTACTTC. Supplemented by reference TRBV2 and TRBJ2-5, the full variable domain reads EPEVTQTPSHQVTQMGQEVILRCVPISNHLYFYWYRQILGQKVEFLVSFYNNEISEKSEIFDDQFSVERPDGSNFTLKIRSTKLEDSAMYFCASSAGLAGAQETQYFGPGTRLLVL.

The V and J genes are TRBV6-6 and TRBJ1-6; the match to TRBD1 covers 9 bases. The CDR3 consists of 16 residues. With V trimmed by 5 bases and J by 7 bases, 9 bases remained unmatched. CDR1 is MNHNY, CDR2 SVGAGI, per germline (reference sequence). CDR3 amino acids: CASSPTGTGSNSPLHF. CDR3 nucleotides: TGTGCCAGCAGTCCTACTGGGACAGGGTCGAATTCACCCCTCCACTTT.

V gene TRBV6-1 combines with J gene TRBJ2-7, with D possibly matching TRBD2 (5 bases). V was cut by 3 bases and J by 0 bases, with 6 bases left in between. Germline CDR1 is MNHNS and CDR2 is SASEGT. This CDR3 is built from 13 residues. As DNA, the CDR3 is TGTGCCAGCAGTGACCGGGGCTCCTACGAGCAGTACTTC. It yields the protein CASSDRGSYEQYF.

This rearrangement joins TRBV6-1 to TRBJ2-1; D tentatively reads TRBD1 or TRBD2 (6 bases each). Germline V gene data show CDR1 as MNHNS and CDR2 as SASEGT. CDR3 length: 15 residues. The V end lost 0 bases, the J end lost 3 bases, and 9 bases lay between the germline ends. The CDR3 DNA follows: TGTGCCAGCAGTGAAGCGGGGGGCCTCTACAATGAGCAGTTCTTC. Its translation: CASSEAGGLYNEQFF.

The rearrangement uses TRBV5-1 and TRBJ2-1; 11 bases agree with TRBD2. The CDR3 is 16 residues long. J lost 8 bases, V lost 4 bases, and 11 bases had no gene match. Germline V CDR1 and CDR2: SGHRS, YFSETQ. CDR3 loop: CASSTLSGGASDEQFF. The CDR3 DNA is TGCGCCAGCAGCACTCTTAGCGGGGGGGCCTCGGATGAGCAGTTCTTC. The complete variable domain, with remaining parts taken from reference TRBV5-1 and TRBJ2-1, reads KAGVTQTPRYLIKTRGQQVTLSCSPISGHRSVSWYQQTPGQGLQFLFEYFSETQRNKGNFPGRFSGRQFSNSRSEMNVSTLELGDSALYLCASSTLSGGASDEQFFGPGTRLTVL.

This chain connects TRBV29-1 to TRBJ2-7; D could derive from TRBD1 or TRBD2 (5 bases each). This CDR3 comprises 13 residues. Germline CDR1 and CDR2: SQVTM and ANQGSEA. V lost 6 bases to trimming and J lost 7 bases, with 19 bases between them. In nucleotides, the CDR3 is TGCAGCGTGAAGGGCAGATTCTGGGGGGAGCAGTACTTC. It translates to CSVKGRFWGEQYF.

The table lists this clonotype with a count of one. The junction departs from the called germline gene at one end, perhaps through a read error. In DNA, the CDR3 is TGCAGTGCAGATCTATCTTCCTCCGAGCAGTACTTC. It codes for CSADLSSSEQYF. J is TRBJ2-7 and V is TRBV20-1; no reliable D call. Germline values: CDR1 DFQATT, CDR2 SNEGSKA (reference sequence). This CDR3 comprises 12 residues.

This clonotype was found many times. This CDR3 is CASSLDLEFRSSYNEQFF. DNA of the CDR3: TGTGCCAGCAGCTTAGATCTGGAGTTCAGGAGCTCCTACAATGAGCAGTTCTTC. The chain has TRBV7-9 and TRBJ2-1, with D hard to call. Trimming pared 1 base from V and 0 bases from J, leaving 16 bases between. CDR1 and CDR2 (germline): SEHNR, FQNEAQ (reference sequence). CDR3 length equals 18 residues.

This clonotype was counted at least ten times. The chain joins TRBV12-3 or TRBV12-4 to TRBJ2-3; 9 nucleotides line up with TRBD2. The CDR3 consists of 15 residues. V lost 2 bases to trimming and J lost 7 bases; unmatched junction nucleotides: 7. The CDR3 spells CASSLSGTSFYTQYF. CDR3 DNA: TGTGCCAGCAGTTTAAGCGGGACTAGCTTTTATACGCAGTATTTT.

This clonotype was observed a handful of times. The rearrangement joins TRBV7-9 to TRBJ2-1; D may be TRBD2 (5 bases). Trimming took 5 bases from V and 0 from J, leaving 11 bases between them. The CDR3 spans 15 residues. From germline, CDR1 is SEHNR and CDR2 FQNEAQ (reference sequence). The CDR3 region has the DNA TGTGCCAGCAGCCTGGCGGGTTACTCCTACAATGAGCAGTTCTTC. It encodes CASSLAGYSYNEQFF.

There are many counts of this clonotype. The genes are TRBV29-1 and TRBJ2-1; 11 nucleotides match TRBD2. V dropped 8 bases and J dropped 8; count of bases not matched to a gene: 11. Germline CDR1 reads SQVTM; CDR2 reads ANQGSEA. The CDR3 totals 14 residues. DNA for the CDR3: TGCAGCTCATCATTAGCGGGAGGGCCGTATGAGCAGTTCTTC. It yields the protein CSSSLAGGPYEQFF.

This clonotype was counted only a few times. The CDR3 DNA follows: TGTGCCAGCAGCTACATAGCGGGGGGGCTCGCAGATACGCAGTATTTT. Amino acids: CASSYIAGGLADTQYF. The chain carries TRBV7-2 and TRBJ2-3; TRBD2 matches 11 bases. Germline assignment: CDR1 SGHTA and CDR2 FQGNSA. The CDR3 length is 16 residues. Losses at the gene ends were 4 bases for V and 4 bases for J; bases not matched to a gene: 7.

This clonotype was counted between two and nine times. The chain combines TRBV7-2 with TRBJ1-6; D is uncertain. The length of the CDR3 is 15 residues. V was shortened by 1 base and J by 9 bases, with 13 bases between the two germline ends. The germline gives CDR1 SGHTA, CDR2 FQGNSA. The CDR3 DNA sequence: TGTGCCAGCAGCTTAGTCGGCGGGGTGGGTTCACCCCTCCACTTT. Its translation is CASSLVGGVGSPLHF.

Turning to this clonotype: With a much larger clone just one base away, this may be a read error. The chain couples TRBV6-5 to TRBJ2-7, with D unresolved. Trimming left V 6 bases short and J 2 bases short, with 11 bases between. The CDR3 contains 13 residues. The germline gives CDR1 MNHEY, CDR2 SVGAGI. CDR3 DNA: TGTGCCAGCAGAAGACTGGGGACCTACGAGCAGTACTTC. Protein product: CASRRLGTYEQYF.

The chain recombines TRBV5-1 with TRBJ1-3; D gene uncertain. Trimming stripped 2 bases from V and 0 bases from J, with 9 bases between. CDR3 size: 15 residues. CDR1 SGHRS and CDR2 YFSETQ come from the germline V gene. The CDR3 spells CASSFAGLSGNTIYF. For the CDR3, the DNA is TGCGCCAGCAGCTTCGCAGGCCTCTCTGGAAACACCATATATTTT.

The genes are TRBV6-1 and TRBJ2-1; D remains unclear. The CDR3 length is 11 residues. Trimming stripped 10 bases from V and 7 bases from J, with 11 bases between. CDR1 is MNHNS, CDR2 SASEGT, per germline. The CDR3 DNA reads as TGTGCCACCTCAGATGTTAATGAGCAGTTCTTC. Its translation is CATSDVNEQFF.

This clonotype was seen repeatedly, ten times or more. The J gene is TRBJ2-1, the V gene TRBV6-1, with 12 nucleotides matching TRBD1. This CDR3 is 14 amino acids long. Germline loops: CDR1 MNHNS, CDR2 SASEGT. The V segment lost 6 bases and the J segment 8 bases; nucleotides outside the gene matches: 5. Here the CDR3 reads CASSQGQGADEQFF. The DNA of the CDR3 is TGTGCCAGCAGCCAGGGACAGGGGGCCGATGAGCAGTTCTTC.

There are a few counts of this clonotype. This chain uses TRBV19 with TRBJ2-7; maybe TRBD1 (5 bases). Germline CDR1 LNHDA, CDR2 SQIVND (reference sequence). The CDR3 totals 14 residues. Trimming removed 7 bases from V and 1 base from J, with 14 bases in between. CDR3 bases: TGTGCCAGTAATCCAGGGCTCGGGTCCTACGAGCAGTACTTC. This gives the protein CASNPGLGSYEQYF.

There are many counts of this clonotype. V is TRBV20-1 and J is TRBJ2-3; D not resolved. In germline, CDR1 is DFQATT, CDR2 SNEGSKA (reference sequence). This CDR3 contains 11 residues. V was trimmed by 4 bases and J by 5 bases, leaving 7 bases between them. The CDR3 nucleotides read TGCAGTGCTACCCTCGGAGATACGCAGTATTTT. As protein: CSATLGDTQYF.

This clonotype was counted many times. The CDR3, as DNA: TGCAGCGTCGGGAGGTGGAATGAGCAGTTCTTC. Protein product: CSVGRWNEQFF. The chain links TRBV29-1 to TRBJ2-1; 7 bases are shared with TRBD2. The CDR3 extends over 11 amino acids. V gave up 6 bases and J gave up 7 bases; unmatched junction bases: 3. Germline V gives CDR1 SQVTM, CDR2 ANQGSEA.

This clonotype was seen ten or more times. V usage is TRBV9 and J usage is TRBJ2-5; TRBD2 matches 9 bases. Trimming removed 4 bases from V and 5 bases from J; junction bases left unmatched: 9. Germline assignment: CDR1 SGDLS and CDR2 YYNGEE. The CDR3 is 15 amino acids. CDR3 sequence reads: CASSLQAGGGETQYF. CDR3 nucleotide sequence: TGTGCCAGCAGCTTACAAGCGGGAGGAGGTGAGACCCAGTACTTC.